This T cell receptor (beta chain) appears in the sequencing data of a study of tumor-infiltrating lymphocytes in localized non-small cell lung cancer. With respect to this clone: What it recognizes is unknown.

Germline V gene sequence: CDR1 SGHRS, CDR2 YFSETQ. Between the trimmed V and J ends, which lost 0 bases and 5 bases, there was a span of 7 bases. The CDR3 extends over 13 amino acids. The protocol was immunoSEQ multiplex PCR, while the TCRdb copy is restricted to in-frame clones and leaves out a portion. The sample shows 15,000 or so clones, less than 50% of them seen only once. Study findings and constraints: T-cell fraction did not differ between immunotypes IM1 and IM2.

The rearrangement uses TRBV5-1 and TRBJ2-3; TRBD1 is a possible D gene (5 bases). Sequenced input: lung tumor tissue. This receptor was taken from a human donor with non-small cell lung cancer. Here the CDR3 reads CASSLDRGDTQYF. The CDR3 region has the DNA TGCGCCAGCAGCTTGGATAGGGGAGATACGCAGTATTTT.